This T cell receptor (beta chain) was documented in a study of control samples from healthy donors and cancer patients. The CDR3 has 16 residues. With 3 bases removed from V and 3 bases from J, the gap between germline ends came to 15 bases. Germline V gene lookup returns CDR1 KGHSH and CDR2 LQKENI. Only in-frame clones appear in the TCRdb table, and some are missing; sequencing was by immunoSEQ multiplex PCR. The profile covers approximately 100,000 clones, with approximately 90% appearing a single time and approximately 19% taken by the ten largest. The rearrangement joins TRBV18 to TRBJ1-3, with D possibly matching TRBD1 (5 bases). Sequencing was done on a sample of PBMCs. The clonotype originates from a man in his sixties with lung cancer. The CDR3 region has the DNA TGTGCCAGCTCACCGGGGCTGGCCAGGGATGGAAACACCATATATTTT. Residues: CASSPGLARDGNTIYF.